This is a list of T cell receptor beta chains from one sample in a study of response to subunit inactivated influenza vaccine. TCRdb analysed the RT-PCR reads with MiXCR anew, one entry per CDR3 protein. The sample consists of approximately 500,000 distinct CDR3 sequences, less than 25% of them appearing once. This sample was also put to use in a study of T cells expressing NK-cell markers.

The sequencing used CD4+ T cells sorted from PBMCs, collected 11 to 12 days after vaccination. The receptor source for this set is a man aged 50 or older who received an inactivated influenza vaccine. Each CDR3 is given with its conserved first and last residue. Fields, in order: D gene, J gene, clone size, V gene, CDR3 DNA, CDR3 protein. The D gene is left open where the match is weak. Not all rows give a size; the values are once, few, many and, for expanded clones, a class.

D gene: -; J gene: TRBJ2-1; clone size: -; V gene: TRBV29-1; CDR3 DNA: TGCAGCGTATCTGACTTGGGGGTGAGTGAGCAGTTCTTC; CDR3 protein: CSVSDLGVSEQFF
D gene: TRBD1; J gene: TRBJ2-7; clone size: -; V gene: TRBV7-9; CDR3 DNA: TGTGCCAGCAGCTCACCGGGACAGGTCTACGAGCAGTACTTC; CDR3 protein: CASSSPGQVYEQYF
D gene: -; J gene: TRBJ1-2; clone size: many; V gene: TRBV7-2; CDR3 DNA: TGTGCCAGCAGCTCGAGCCATAACTATGGCTACACCTTC; CDR3 protein: CASSSSHNYGYTF
D gene: -; J gene: TRBJ1-1; clone size: few; V gene: TRBV5-5; CDR3 DNA: TGTGCCAGCAGCTTGATTTTAGTTATGGACAGAGGGAACACTGAAGCTTTCTTT; CDR3 protein: CASSLILVMDRGNTEAFF
D gene: -; J gene: TRBJ1-2; clone size: few; V gene: TRBV20-1; CDR3 DNA: TGCAGTGTTAGAGATCCAGGGCCTTCATATGGCTACACCTTC; CDR3 protein: CSVRDPGPSYGYTF
D gene: TRBD2; J gene: TRBJ2-1; clone size: -; V gene: TRBV4-3; CDR3 DNA: TGCGCCAGCAGCCAACTTGGACTAGCGAGGTACAATGAGCAGTTCTTC; CDR3 protein: CASSQLGLARYNEQFF
D gene: TRBD1; J gene: TRBJ2-1; clone size: few; V gene: TRBV7-2; CDR3 DNA: TGTGCCAGCAGCGGACCGGGACAGGGAGGAGCTGAGCAGTTCTTC; CDR3 protein: CASSGPGQGGAEQFF
D gene: -; J gene: TRBJ2-2; clone size: -; V gene: TRBV29-1; CDR3 DNA: TGCAGCGTTGAAAAACAGATGAACACCGGGGAGCTGTTTTTT; CDR3 protein: CSVEKQMNTGELFF
D gene: -; J gene: TRBJ2-5; clone size: -; V gene: TRBV28; CDR3 DNA: TGTGCCAGCAGTTTACCTATCAGCGGCGTTTCGGGATGGACCCAGTACTTC; CDR3 protein: CASSLPISGVSGWTQYF
D gene: -; J gene: TRBJ2-3; clone size: few; V gene: TRBV29-1; CDR3 DNA: TGCAGCGCCAACAGGGACACAGATACGCAGTATTTT; CDR3 protein: CSANRDTDTQYF
D gene: -; J gene: TRBJ2-3; clone size: few; V gene: TRBV4-2; CDR3 DNA: TGTGCCAGCAGCCAGGTTGCGGTCAGGACAGATACGCAGTATTTT; CDR3 protein: CASSQVAVRTDTQYF
D gene: TRBD2; J gene: TRBJ2-7; clone size: -; V gene: TRBV9; CDR3 DNA: TGTGCCAGCAGCGCGGGACTAGATCTACCCAACGAGCAGTACTTC; CDR3 protein: CASSAGLDLPNEQYF
D gene: -; J gene: TRBJ2-1; clone size: -; V gene: TRBV12-5; CDR3 DNA: TGTGCTAGTGGTTTGGCTCCAGGGCTTTCCTACAATGAGCAGTTCTTC; CDR3 protein: CASGLAPGLSYNEQFF
D gene: TRBD2; J gene: TRBJ2-1; clone size: -; V gene: TRBV20-1; CDR3 DNA: TGCAGTGCTAGAGGGGTAGCGGGAGTGGTTCGATACAATGAGCAGTTCTTC; CDR3 protein: CSARGVAGVVRYNEQFF
D gene: -; J gene: TRBJ2-2; clone size: once; V gene: TRBV20-1; CDR3 DNA: TGCAGTGCTTCCCCCAGGACCCCCGGTAGGATGTTTTTT; CDR3 protein: CSASPRTPGRMFF
D gene: -; J gene: TRBJ2-1; clone size: -; V gene: TRBV6-5; CDR3 DNA: TGTGCCAGCAGTTACCCAACCCACGAGGTTAGCTACAATGAGCAGTTCTTC; CDR3 protein: CASSYPTHEVSYNEQFF
D gene: TRBD1; J gene: TRBJ1-5; clone size: -; V gene: TRBV12-3/TRBV12-4; CDR3 DNA: TGTGCCAGCAGTTTGACAGGGTCGGGGCAGCCCCAGCATTTT; CDR3 protein: CASSLTGSGQPQHF
D gene: -; J gene: TRBJ2-7; clone size: few; V gene: TRBV27; CDR3 DNA: TGTGCCAGCAGAATCCGCCAGGGTACCTACGAGCAGTACTTC; CDR3 protein: CASRIRQGTYEQYF
D gene: -; J gene: TRBJ2-3; clone size: -; V gene: TRBV10-3; CDR3 DNA: TGTGCCATCAGTGAGTCACATGGCCGGGATACGCAGTATTTT; CDR3 protein: CAISESHGRDTQYF
D gene: TRBD2; J gene: TRBJ2-5; clone size: -; V gene: TRBV4-3; CDR3 DNA: TGCGCCAGCAGCCAAGCCCCTAGCGGGAAAGGAGTGGAGACCCAGTACTTC; CDR3 protein: CASSQAPSGKGVETQYF
D gene: TRBD2; J gene: TRBJ2-3; clone size: -; V gene: TRBV7-2; CDR3 DNA: TGTGCCAGCACCAAATCCCCAGCGGGGGAGCACACGCAGTATTTT; CDR3 protein: CASTKSPAGEHTQYF
D gene: TRBD1; J gene: TRBJ2-7; clone size: few; V gene: TRBV12-3/TRBV12-4; CDR3 DNA: TGTGCCAGCAGTTCCGGCCGGACAGGGTTGACCGAGCAGTACTTC; CDR3 protein: CASSSGRTGLTEQYF
D gene: -; J gene: TRBJ1-1; clone size: -; V gene: TRBV20-1; CDR3 DNA: TGCAGTGCTAGATTAGGGTACACTGAAGCTTTCTTT; CDR3 protein: CSARLGYTEAFF
D gene: -; J gene: TRBJ2-3; clone size: -; V gene: TRBV20-1; CDR3 DNA: TGCAGTGCTAGAGGACTCTCCAGCACAGATACGCAGTATTTT; CDR3 protein: CSARGLSSTDTQYF
D gene: TRBD1; J gene: TRBJ2-7; clone size: -; V gene: TRBV28; CDR3 DNA: TGTGCCAGCAGTACACAGGGACAGGGCTCCCCCTACGAGCAGTACTTC; CDR3 protein: CASSTQGQGSPYEQYF
D gene: -; J gene: TRBJ1-2; clone size: -; V gene: TRBV12-3/TRBV12-4; CDR3 DNA: TGTGCCAGCAGTCCCTACGGGGGAGAGAGAGGCTACACCTTC; CDR3 protein: CASSPYGGERGYTF